This passage covers 32 T cell receptor beta chains from one sample sequenced in a study of blood T cell repertoires in COVID-19. This table comes from immunoSEQ multiplex PCR, and its TCRdb copy is limited to in-frame clones, with some not included. The data contain 95,000 to 110,000 clones, about 91% of them singletons. The sequenced sample was peripheral blood. These receptors were taken from a human donor in a cohort sampled during active COVID-19.

V is TRBV6-5 and J is TRBJ2-5; D possibly corresponds to TRBD2 (5 bases). This CDR3 has 14 amino acids. V gave up 8 bases and J gave up 4 bases, with 17 bases separating them. Germline CDR1 is MNHEY and CDR2 is SVGAGI. The CDR3 loop reads CASGGWVLIETQYF. In DNA form, the CDR3 reads TGTGCCAGCGGAGGTTGGGTGTTGATAGAGACCCAGTACTTC.

Worth noting for this clone: Other DNA sequences from this sample encode an identical CDR3 as well. The V and J genes are TRBV24-1 and TRBJ1-5, with no clear D. This CDR3 spans 13 amino acids. Germline loops: CDR1 KGHDR, CDR2 SFDVKD. Trimming removed 5 bases from V and 3 bases from J, with 7 bases in between. The CDR3 here is CATSAGNNQPQHF. CDR3 DNA: TGTGCCACCAGTGCGGGTAACAATCAGCCCCAGCATTTT.

The genes are TRBV6-5 and TRBJ2-5, with D hard to call. V was shortened by 5 bases and J by 3 bases, with 4 bases between the two germline ends. In germline, CDR1 is MNHEY, CDR2 SVGAGI. The CDR3 contains 11 residues. CDR3 protein: CASSTEETQYF. The CDR3 DNA reads TGTGCCAGCAGTACGGAAGAGACCCAGTACTTC.

The chain combines TRBV19 with TRBJ1-6; no definite D call. Deletions cut 3 bases from V and 6 bases from J, with 3 bases between. Germline values: CDR1 LNHDA, CDR2 SQIVND (reference sequence). This CDR3 has 12 residues. The CDR3 is CASSIVNSPLHF. CDR3 nucleotide sequence: TGTGCCAGTAGTATCGTTAATTCACCCCTCCACTTT. The entire variable domain, with the rest obtained from reference TRBV19 and TRBJ1-6, is as follows: DGGITQSPKYLFRKEGQNVTLSCEQNLNHDAMYWYRQDPGQGLRLIYYSQIVNDFQKGDIAEGYSVSREKKESFPLTVTSAQKNPTAFYLCASSIVNSPLHFGNGTRLTVT.

The CDR3 region has the DNA TGTGCCAGCAGCTCACAGGGCACTGAAGCTTTCTTT. Encoded protein: CASSSQGTEAFF. This chain links TRBV5-6 with TRBJ1-1; a weak D match, TRBD1 (6 bases). The CDR3 is 12 residues long. Looked up from germline, CDR1 is SGHDT and CDR2 is YYEEEE. Deletions cut 3 bases from V and 4 bases from J, with 7 bases between.

V is TRBV20-1 and J is TRBJ1-1, with 7 bases that match TRBD1. The germline gives CDR1 DFQATT, CDR2 SNEGSKA (reference sequence). The CDR3 has 11 amino acids. The chain's CDR3 is CRLNRGTEAFF. CDR3 in DNA: TGCAGGTTAAACAGGGGAACTGAAGCTTTCTTT.

The chain joins TRBV7-2 to TRBJ2-3; TRBD2 matches at 7 bases. The CDR3 has 15 amino acids. CDR1 is SGHTA, CDR2 FQGNSA, per germline. V shed 2 bases, J shed 4 bases, and the junction held 6 bases outside the gene matches. The CDR3 region is CASSLWEGRADTQYF. CDR3 sequence (DNA): TGTGCCAGCAGCTTATGGGAGGGCCGGGCAGATACGCAGTATTTT.

CDR3 protein: CASSIRLSPSGVFYNEQFF. CDR3 sequence (DNA): TGTGCCAGTAGTATTAGGCTCTCCCCTAGCGGGGTCTTCTACAATGAGCAGTTCTTC. V gene TRBV19 combines with J gene TRBJ2-1; TRBD2 agrees at 9 bases. The CDR3 has 19 residues. Germline lookup yields CDR1 LNHDA and CDR2 SQIVND (reference sequence). The V segment lost 3 bases and the J segment 3 bases; nucleotides outside the gene matches: 15.

The CDR3 spells CASRRWAGTSGGDTQYF. For the CDR3, the DNA is TGTGCCAGCAGGCGATGGGCGGGGACTAGCGGGGGAGATACGCAGTATTTT. The chain recombines TRBV7-8 with TRBJ2-3, with TRBD2 matching over 14 bases. The CDR3 totals 17 residues. CDR1 and CDR2 from the germline V gene are SGHVS and FQNEAQ. With V trimmed by 6 bases and J by 5 bases, 10 bases remained unmatched.

This clone has only one observation. CDR3 loop: CASSIALGLEPRGGTQYF. DNA of the CDR3: TGTGCCAGTAGTATAGCCCTGGGACTAGAACCCCGGGGGGGGACGCAGTATTTT. The rearrangement joins TRBV19 to TRBJ2-3; 8 bases fit TRBD2. This CDR3 has 18 amino acids. With V trimmed by 1 base and J by 9 bases, 18 bases remained unmatched. Germline values: CDR1 LNHDA, CDR2 SQIVND (reference sequence).

J is TRBJ2-5 and V is TRBV28, with 12 nucleotides matching TRBD2. CDR1 is MDHEN, CDR2 SYDVKM, per germline. This CDR3 has 16 amino acids. J lost 2 bases, V lost 5 bases, and 6 bases had no gene match. The CDR3 reads CASSDRTSGAQETQYF. The CDR3 nucleotides read TGTGCCAGCAGTGACCGGACTAGCGGGGCACAAGAGACCCAGTACTTC.

The CDR3 protein is CASSFVTGVRAGYTF. In nucleotides, the CDR3 is TGTGCCAGCAGCTTCGTAACAGGGGTGAGGGCTGGCTACACCTTC. The chain has TRBV7-9 and TRBJ1-2; TRBD1 aligns across 7 bases. Trimming at V came to 3 bases and at J to 7 bases, leaving 11 bases not matched to a gene. The CDR3 runs 15 residues. The germline V gene encodes CDR1 SEHNR and CDR2 FQNEAQ (reference sequence).

V usage is TRBV7-9 and J usage is TRBJ2-2, with TRBD2 matching over 8 bases. The CDR3 covers 13 residues. Germline CDR1 and CDR2: SEHNR and FQNEAQ (reference sequence). V lost 7 bases to trimming and J lost 8 bases; unmatched junction nucleotides: 6. CDR3 loop: CASTSGLVGELFF. The CDR3 DNA reads as TGTGCCAGCACCTCGGGACTAGTGGGGGAGCTGTTTTTT.

The V and J genes are TRBV19 and TRBJ2-7; D not resolved. CDR3 length equals 11 residues. Germline V gene lookup returns CDR1 LNHDA and CDR2 SQIVND (reference sequence). The ends were cut back, 5 bases at V and 7 bases at J, with 9 bases in the middle. Here the CDR3 reads CASSSPEEQYF. In nucleotides, the CDR3 is TGTGCCAGTAGTTCACCGGAGGAGCAGTACTTC.

This chain uses TRBV10-3 with TRBJ2-1; 10 bases match TRBD2. This CDR3 spans 14 amino acids. Germline values: CDR1 ENHRY, CDR2 SYGVKD. Trimming at V came to 2 bases and at J to 9 bases, leaving 4 bases not matched to a gene. The chain's CDR3 is CAISEASGGGEQFF. The CDR3 bases are TGTGCCATCAGTGAGGCTAGCGGGGGCGGTGAGCAGTTCTTC.

The rearrangement joins TRBV4-3 to TRBJ2-7; 8 bases are a match to TRBD1. V shed 0 bases and J 6 bases; nucleotides not matched to a gene: 10. CDR3 size: 16 residues. The germline V gene encodes CDR1 LGHNA and CDR2 YSLEER. The CDR3 coding sequence is TGCGCCAGCAGCCAAGATCCCACAGGGGGAATCACCGAGCAGTACTTC. Amino acids: CASSQDPTGGITEQYF.

The rearrangement links TRBV15 to TRBJ1-1; D remains unclear. V lost 3 bases to trimming and J lost 10 bases, with 12 bases between them. This CDR3 is built from 12 residues. Germline CDR1 reads LNHNV; CDR2 reads YYDKDF (reference sequence). CDR3 protein: CATSSSGYTAFF. In DNA form, the CDR3 reads TGTGCCACCAGCAGCTCCGGGTATACAGCTTTCTTT.

Of note for this clone: The sample contains more than one DNA sequence encoding this CDR3. This chain uses TRBV27 with TRBJ2-7; 9 bases are shared with TRBD1. The length of the CDR3 is 14 residues. Looked up from germline, CDR1 is MNHEY and CDR2 is SMNVEV (reference sequence). V shed 3 bases and J 2 bases; nucleotides not matched to a gene: 2. CDR3 DNA sequence: TGTGCCAGCAGTTTGGGACAGGGTGCCTACGAGCAGTACTTC. Translation gives CASSLGQGAYEQYF.

The gene calls are TRBV2 and TRBJ1-2, with TRBD1 matching over 8 bases. The CDR3 totals 12 residues. V gave up 10 bases and J gave up 7 bases; unmatched junction bases: 8. Germline loops: CDR1 SNHLY, CDR2 FYNNEI. CDR3 residues: CANPGTGIGYTF. For the CDR3, the DNA is TGTGCCAACCCCGGGACAGGTATTGGCTACACCTTC.

The chain carries TRBV25-1 and TRBJ2-3, with 9 bases aligning to TRBD2. V trimming: 1 base; J trimming: 1 base; junction bases outside the gene matches: 0. This CDR3 comprises 15 residues. Looked up from germline, CDR1 is MGHDK and CDR2 is SYGVNS. As DNA, the CDR3 is TGTGCCAGCAGTGAATGGACTAGCGGCACAGATACGCAGTATTTT. It yields the protein CASSEWTSGTDTQYF.

This clone was seen many times. This chain uses TRBV18 with TRBJ1-2; 9 bases are shared with TRBD1. The CDR3 sequence is 14 residues long. Germline V gives CDR1 KGHSH, CDR2 LQKENI. The V gene end was trimmed by 4 bases and the J gene end by 8 bases; junction bases not matched to a gene: 8. In nucleotides, the CDR3 is TGTGCCAGCTCACTTCTCCGACAGGGGGAAGGCTACACCTTC. Amino acids: CASSLLRQGEGYTF.

This clone appeared a single time. This chain joins TRBV28 and TRBJ2-1, with D possibly TRBD2 on 5 matching bases. The CDR3 extends over 15 amino acids. Looked up from germline, CDR1 is MDHEN and CDR2 is SYDVKM. V was shortened by 6 bases and J by 5 bases, with 17 bases between the two germline ends. CDR3 DNA sequence: TGTGCCAGCAGCTCTATCCGGGGAAGGAACAATGAGCAGTTCTTC. It translates to CASSSIRGRNNEQFF.

The chain couples TRBV6-5 to TRBJ1-4; perhaps TRBD1 as D (6 bases). This CDR3 has 14 amino acids. The germline V gene encodes CDR1 MNHEY and CDR2 SVGAGI. The V end was cut by 5 bases, the J end by 5 bases, with 12 bases between. This chain's CDR3 is CASSRGHRNEKLFF. CDR3 in DNA: TGTGCCAGCAGTAGGGGACACAGGAATGAAAAACTGTTTTTT.

The table lists this clone with a few counts. The rearrangement uses TRBV15 and TRBJ2-7, with D possibly TRBD1 on 5 matching bases. From germline, CDR1 is LNHNV and CDR2 YYDKDF (reference sequence). Trimming shortened V by 5 bases and J by 4 bases, and 12 bases separated the two germline ends. This CDR3 spans 13 amino acids. The CDR3 here is CATSWGTGYEQYF. Written as DNA, the CDR3 is TGTGCCACCAGCTGGGGCACTGGATACGAGCAGTACTTC.

The chain uses TRBV19 and TRBJ2-2, with TRBD1 matching 7 bases. Per germline, CDR1 LNHDA and CDR2 SQIVND (reference sequence). V lost 3 bases and J lost 3; bases outside the gene matches: 13. The CDR3 covers 18 residues. The CDR3 reads CASSMRTGVIRDTGELFF. Here the CDR3 DNA reads TGTGCCAGTAGTATGCGGACAGGAGTAATCCGGGACACCGGGGAGCTGTTTTTT.

The CDR3 is CASQAGRGNSPLHF. CDR3 DNA sequence: TGTGCCAGCCAGGCAGGACGGGGTAATTCACCCCTCCACTTT. The V and J genes are TRBV6-5 and TRBJ1-6, with unresolved D. In germline, CDR1 is MNHEY, CDR2 SVGAGI. V shed 8 bases and J shed 6 bases, with 14 bases lying between them. The CDR3 is 14 residues long.

V gene TRBV6-5 combines with J gene TRBJ1-1; tentative D call: TRBD1 (5 bases). The CDR3 loop spans 13 amino acids. The germline V and J ends were trimmed by 7 bases and 0 bases, with 9 bases remaining between them. Germline V CDR1 and CDR2: MNHEY, SVGAGI. CDR3 protein: CASTQGLNTEAFF. Written as DNA, the CDR3 is TGTGCCAGCACCCAGGGCCTGAACACTGAAGCTTTCTTT.

This chain uses TRBV6-5 with TRBJ1-1; D may be TRBD1 (6 bases). CDR3 size: 15 residues. Germline V lookup: CDR1 MNHEY, CDR2 SVGAGI. Trimming stripped 7 bases from V and 4 bases from J, with 19 bases between. In DNA, the CDR3 is TGTGCCAGCATCAAGGGGCCAGGGGCGGGCACTGAAGCTTTCTTT. It specifies CASIKGPGAGTEAFF.

V gene TRBV15 combines with J gene TRBJ1-4; 8 bases map to TRBD1. The ends lost 6 bases at V and 5 bases at J; junction bases unmatched: 8. The germline CDR1 and CDR2 sequences are LNHNV and YYDKDF (reference sequence). The CDR3 consists of 15 residues. For the CDR3, the DNA is TGTGCCACCAGGGGGACAGGAATCCAAAATGAAAAACTGTTTTTT. Its translation: CATRGTGIQNEKLFF.

V is TRBV4-1 and J is TRBJ1-2; 7 bases line up with TRBD1. Per germline, CDR1 MGHRA and CDR2 YSYEKL. CDR3 length: 17 residues. Trimming took 1 base from V and 3 from J; bases not matched to a gene: 11. The CDR3 bases are TGCGCCAGCAGCCAAGCCCACTGGGGACAGTCCGACTATGGCTACACCTTC. Translation gives CASSQAHWGQSDYGYTF.

The chain uses TRBV28 and TRBJ2-5; D may be TRBD1 (7 bases). The CDR3 loop spans 14 amino acids. CDR1 is MDHEN and CDR2 is SYDVKM in the germline V gene. Trimming removed 6 bases at V and 2 bases at J, with 13 bases between. This CDR3 is CASRRQGGQETQYF. In nucleotides, the CDR3 is TGTGCCAGCAGGCGACAGGGAGGACAAGAGACCCAGTACTTC.

This chain links TRBV5-1 with TRBJ2-4; the D gene is possibly TRBD1 (6 bases). V was pared by 0 bases and J by 8 bases, with 12 bases between. Germline CDR1 and CDR2: SGHRS and YFSETQ. The CDR3 spans 14 residues. The CDR3 spells CASSLVAGEYIQYF. As DNA, the CDR3 is TGCGCCAGCAGCTTGGTGGCAGGGGAGTACATTCAGTACTTC.